This T cell receptor (beta chain) was documented in a study of shared clonotypes between healthy human individuals. Notes on the study in general: Naive subsets tended to show greater estimated richness than memory subsets. Incompleteness in sorted-subset sequencing, despite large depth, was shown by rarefaction. Between a few donors, naive CD4 clonotypes were shared at a level of around 4.8%.

With respect to this clone: Antigen: not known.

Donors were healthy HIV-negative adults without recent acute infections or vaccinations. Sequenced by immunoSEQ multiplex PCR; TCRdb stores in-frame clones only, minus some. The sample has hundreds of thousands of clones, 90% to 96% seen once; the top ten hold about 0.064%. This CDR3 is built from 15 residues. With 3 bases removed from V and 2 bases from J, the gap between germline ends came to 14 bases. From germline, CDR1 is SGHRS and CDR2 YFSETQ. This TCR was recovered from a woman aged 30 to 39 in good health. The J gene is TRBJ2-5, the V gene TRBV5-1; D might be TRBD1 or TRBD2, each matching 6 bases. Input material: naive CD4+ T cells sorted from blood. Subset of the sample: CD45RA+ positively selected. The CDR3, as DNA: TGCGCCAGCAGCTGGGGGGCCGGGCAACAAGAGACCCAGTACTTC. It specifies CASSWGAGQQETQYF.